This paragraph reports one T cell receptor beta chain. The data derive from a study of control samples from healthy donors and cancer patients. Assay used: immunoSEQ multiplex PCR; TCRdb lists only in-frame clones, some missing. The profile covers 150,000 or so clones, with about 94% appearing a single time and 4.5% to 6% taken by the ten largest. The CDR3 has 17 residues. The ends lost 9 bases at V and 4 bases at J; junction bases unmatched: 16. In germline, CDR1 is WNHNN, CDR2 SYGVQD (reference sequence). The TCR comes from a man aged 35 to 55 in good health. V gene TRBV10-1 combines with J gene TRBJ2-7; TRBD1 matches 12 bases. Sequencing input: blood. In DNA, the CDR3 is TGCGCCAGTGACAGAACGACTGGGACAGGGGGCTATTACGAGCAGTACTTC. This encodes CASDRTTGTGGYYEQYF.